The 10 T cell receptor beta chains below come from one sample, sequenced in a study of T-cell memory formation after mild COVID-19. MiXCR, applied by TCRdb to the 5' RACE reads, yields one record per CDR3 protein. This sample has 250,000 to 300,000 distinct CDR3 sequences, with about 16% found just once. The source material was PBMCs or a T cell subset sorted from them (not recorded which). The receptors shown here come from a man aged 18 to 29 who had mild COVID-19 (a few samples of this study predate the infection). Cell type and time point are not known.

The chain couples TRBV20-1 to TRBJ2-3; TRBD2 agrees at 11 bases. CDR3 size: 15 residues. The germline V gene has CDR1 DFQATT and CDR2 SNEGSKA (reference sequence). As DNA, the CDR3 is TGCAGCGGGGCCCCCACTAGCGGGGGACCAGATACGCAGTATTTT. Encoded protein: CSGAPTSGGPDTQYF.

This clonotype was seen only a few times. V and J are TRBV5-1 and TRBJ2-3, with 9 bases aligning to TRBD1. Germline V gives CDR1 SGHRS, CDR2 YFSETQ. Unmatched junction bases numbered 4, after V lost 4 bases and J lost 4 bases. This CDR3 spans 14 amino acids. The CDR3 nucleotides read TGCGCCAGCAGCGGGGGGACAGGGTCAGATACGCAGTATTTT. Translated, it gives CASSGGTGSDTQYF.

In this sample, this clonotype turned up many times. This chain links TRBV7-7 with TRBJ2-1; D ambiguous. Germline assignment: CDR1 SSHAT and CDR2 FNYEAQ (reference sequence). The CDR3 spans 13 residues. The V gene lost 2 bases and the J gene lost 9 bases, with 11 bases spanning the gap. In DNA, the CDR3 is TGTGCCAGCAGCTTAAGACGGTTCAGTGAGCAGTTCTTC. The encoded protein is CASSLRRFSEQFF.

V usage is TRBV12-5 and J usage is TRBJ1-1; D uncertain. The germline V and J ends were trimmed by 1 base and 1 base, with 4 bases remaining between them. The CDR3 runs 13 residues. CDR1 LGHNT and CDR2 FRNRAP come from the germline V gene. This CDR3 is CASGLAGNTEAFF. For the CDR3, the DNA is TGTGCTAGTGGTTTGGCCGGGAACACTGAAGCTTTCTTT.

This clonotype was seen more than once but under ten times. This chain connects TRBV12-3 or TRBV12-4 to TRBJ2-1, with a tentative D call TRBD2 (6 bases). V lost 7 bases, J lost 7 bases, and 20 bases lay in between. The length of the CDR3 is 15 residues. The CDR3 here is CASILSGTLGNEQFF. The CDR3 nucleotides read TGTGCCAGCATCTTGTCCGGGACTTTGGGGAATGAGCAGTTCTTC.

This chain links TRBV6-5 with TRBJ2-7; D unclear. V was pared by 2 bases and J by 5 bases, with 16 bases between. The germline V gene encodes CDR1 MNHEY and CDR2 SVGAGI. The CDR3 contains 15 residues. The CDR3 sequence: CASSYNGFSAHEQYF. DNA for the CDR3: TGTGCCAGCAGTTACAACGGCTTCTCAGCGCACGAGCAGTACTTC.

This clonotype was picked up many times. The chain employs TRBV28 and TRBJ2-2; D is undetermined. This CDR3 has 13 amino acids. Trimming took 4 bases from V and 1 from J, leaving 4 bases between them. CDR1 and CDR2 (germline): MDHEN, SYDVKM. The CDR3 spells CASSSQNTGELFF. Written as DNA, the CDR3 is TGTGCCAGCAGTTCTCAGAACACCGGGGAGCTGTTTTTT.

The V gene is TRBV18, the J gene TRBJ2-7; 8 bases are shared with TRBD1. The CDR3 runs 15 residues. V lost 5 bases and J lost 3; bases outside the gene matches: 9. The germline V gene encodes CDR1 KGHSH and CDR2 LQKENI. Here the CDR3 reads CASSESRDRFYEQYF. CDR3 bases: TGTGCCAGCTCAGAGAGTCGGGACAGGTTCTACGAGCAGTACTTC.

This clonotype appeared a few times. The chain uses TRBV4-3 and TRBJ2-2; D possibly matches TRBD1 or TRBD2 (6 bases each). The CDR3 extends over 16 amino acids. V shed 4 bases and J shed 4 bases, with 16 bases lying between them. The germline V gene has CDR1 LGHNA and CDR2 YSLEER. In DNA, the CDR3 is TGCGCCAGCAGCCGCAGGGGCCAGGGAGGCACCGGGGAGCTGTTTTTT. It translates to CASSRRGQGGTGELFF.

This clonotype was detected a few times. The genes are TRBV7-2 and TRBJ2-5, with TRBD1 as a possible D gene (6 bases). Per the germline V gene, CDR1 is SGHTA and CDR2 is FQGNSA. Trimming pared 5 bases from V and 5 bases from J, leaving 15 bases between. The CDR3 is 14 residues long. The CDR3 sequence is CASSPGTTFETQYF. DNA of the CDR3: TGTGCCAGCAGCCCCGGGACAACCTTCGAGACCCAGTACTTC.